This T cell receptor (beta chain) was documented in a study of identical twins. TCRdb passed the 5' RACE reads through MiXCR, listing each CDR3 protein once. The sample lists hundreds of thousands of distinct CDR3 sequences, approximately 9% occurring once. CDR1 is SGHDT, CDR2 YYEEEE, per germline. Trimming at V came to 3 bases and at J to 0 bases, leaving 9 bases not matched to a gene. This CDR3 region has 18 residues. Specimen: memory (CD45RO+) T cells sorted from blood. The sequence came from a woman under 30 in good health. This chain uses TRBV5-6 with TRBJ2-7; the match to TRBD2 covers 13 bases. The CDR3 DNA sequence: TGTGCCAGCAGCTCCCTGGGACTAGCGGGGCTGAGCTCCTACGAGCAGTACTTC. Translation: CASSSLGLAGLSSYEQYF.